These T cell receptor beta chains were read from a single sample in a study of T cell changes during pregnancy in multiple sclerosis. TCRdb's copy holds only in-frame clones and misses some; the assay was immunoSEQ multiplex PCR. Of some 40,000 clones in the sample, over 80% were seen once. The starting material was CD4+ T cells from peripheral blood mononuclear cells, obtained in the third trimester of pregnancy. Every receptor here comes from a female donor in good health, enrolled as a control in a pregnancy study. CDR3s include the opening cysteine and the closing phenylalanine or tryptophan. A D gene is named only where the DNA matches it firmly. Clone size appears in some rows only: once, few, many, or a class for an expanded clone.

TRBV27	.	14	.	TRBJ2-5	TGTGCCAGCAGTTTTGTGGCAGGGAAAGAGACCCAGTACTTC	CASSFVAGKETQYF
TRBV5-1	.	18	.	TRBJ1-3	TGCGCCAGCAGCTCCACTCTGGACCGCACTTCGGGGGGAAACACCATATATTTT	CASSSTLDRTSGGNTIYF
TRBV2	once	14	.	TRBJ2-5	TGTGCCAGCAGTGAATCGAGTAGAGCAGAGACCCAGTACTTC	CASSESSRAETQYF
TRBV6-5	once	16	.	TRBJ2-3	TGTGCCAGCAGTTACTCGAGGGGGGGCCTAGGGGATACGCAGTATTTT	CASSYSRGGLGDTQYF
TRBV5-1	.	13	.	TRBJ1-4	TGCGCCAGCAGCTTGGCCCAGAGGGAAAAACTGTTTTTT	CASSLAQREKLFF
TRBV2	.	14	.	TRBJ2-1	TGTGCCAGCACCCGGGAAGGGACCTACAATGAGCAGTTCTTC	CASTREGTYNEQFF
TRBV5-4	.	14	.	TRBJ2-5	TGTGCCAGCAGCTTGGGAGGGCTCCAAGAGACCCAGTACTTC	CASSLGGLQETQYF
TRBV5-1	.	15	TRBD1	TRBJ1-1	TGCGCCAGCAGCTTGTCACAGGGGATGTACACTGAAGCTTTCTTT	CASSLSQGMYTEAFF
TRBV7-8	.	15	TRBD2	TRBJ2-5	TGTGCCAGCAGCTTAGGGGGAGGGGTGAGAGAGACCCAGTACTTC	CASSLGGGVRETQYF
TRBV6-1	.	15	.	TRBJ1-1	TGTGCCAGCTTTTCTACCCGCGGGCCGACCGATGAAGCTTTCTTT	CASFSTRGPTDEAFF
TRBV6-1	.	15	TRBD1	TRBJ2-7	TGTGCCAGCAGGGCAGACCGGGACAGGGTAAGGGAGCAGTACTTC	CASRADRDRVREQYF
TRBV4-2	.	17	TRBD2	TRBJ2-3	TGTGCCAGCAGCCAAGCTAGACTAGCGATCAGCACAGATACGCAGTATTTT	CASSQARLAISTDTQYF
TRBV27	.	15	TRBD1	TRBJ1-5	TGTGCCAGCATGAAGACAGGGACGGGCAATCAGCCCCAGCATTTT	CASMKTGTGNQPQHF
TRBV19	.	15	TRBD1	TRBJ1-1	TGTGCCAGTAGTACCCTCAGACAGGGTAGGACTGAAGCTTTCTTT	CASSTLRQGRTEAFF
TRBV9	.	19	.	TRBJ2-1	TGTGCCAGCAGCCCCCGGGGTAGAAACGTAATAGGTACCTACAATGAGCAGTTCTTC	CASSPRGRNVIGTYNEQFF
TRBV10-3	few	15	TRBD1	TRBJ1-1	TGTGCCATCAGTCCCGGGACAGGGGGCGATGCTGAAGCTTTCTTT	CAISPGTGGDAEAFF
TRBV18	.	14	.	TRBJ2-2	TGTGCCAGCTCACAGGGGATAGACACCGGGGAGCTGTTTTTT	CASSQGIDTGELFF
TRBV5-1	.	15	TRBD1	TRBJ1-2	TGCGCCAGCAGCTCCGGCGGGACAGAGAACTATGGCTACACCTTC	CASSSGGTENYGYTF
TRBV25-1	.	13	TRBD1	TRBJ1-1	TGTGCCAGCAGCTCAAGACAGGGCACTGAAGCTTTCTTT	CASSSRQGTEAFF
TRBV28	.	14	TRBD1	TRBJ1-5	TGTGCCAGCATCAATCCGGGACAGAATCAGCCCCAGCATTTT	CASINPGQNQPQHF
TRBV4-1	.	18	TRBD1	TRBJ2-2	TGCGCCAGCAGCCAAGAAAGACCGGGACAGACGAACACCGGGGAGCTGTTTTTT	CASSQERPGQTNTGELFF
TRBV14	.	15	TRBD2	TRBJ2-1	TGTGCCAGCAGCCAAGGACTAGCGGCCCCCGATGAGCAGTTCTTC	CASSQGLAAPDEQFF
TRBV23-1	few	18	TRBD1	TRBJ1-5	TGCGCCAGCAGTCAAACAAAAAATACAGGGGATGGGGATCAGCCCCAGCATTTT	CASSQTKNTGDGDQPQHF
TRBV5-6	.	14	.	TRBJ1-5	TGTGCCAGCAGCCCTAACTACGGTGCCCAGCCCCAGCATTTT	CASSPNYGAQPQHF
TRBV6-1	.	12	.	TRBJ2-4	TGTGCCAGCAGTGAGGTAGAAAACATTCAGTACTTC	CASSEVENIQYF
TRBV19	once	20	TRBD2	TRBJ2-5	TGTGCCAGTAGTAACCACATCGGGGCCGGGACTAGCGACACCCAAGAGACCCAGTACTTC	CASSNHIGAGTSDTQETQYF
TRBV5-6	.	15	TRBD1	TRBJ2-2	TGTGCCAGCAGCCCAGGGACAGGGAACACCGGGGAGCTGTTTTTT	CASSPGTGNTGELFF
TRBV5-1	.	16	TRBD2	TRBJ2-1	TGCGCCAGCAGCTCTACAGCGGGGGGAAGTTACAATGAGCAGTTCTTC	CASSSTAGGSYNEQFF
TRBV10-3	.	19	TRBD2	TRBJ2-7	TGTGCCATCCGGGAGGACAGGGTTGAGACTAGCGGGAGGGTCTACGAGCAGTACTTC	CAIREDRVETSGRVYEQYF
TRBV5-4	.	18	TRBD2	TRBJ2-1	TGTGCCAGCAGCGTTGTGCTAGCGGGAATTAGCACCTACAATGAGCAGTTCTTC	CASSVVLAGISTYNEQFF
TRBV7-2	.	12	.	TRBJ2-3	TGTGCCAGCAGCCAACCGTGGGCTCCGCAGTATTTT	CASSQPWAPQYF
TRBV6-6	.	15	.	TRBJ2-7	TGTGCCAGCAGTTACCTTTCCGGGACTTCCTACGAGCAGTACTTC	CASSYLSGTSYEQYF
TRBV7-7	.	14	.	TRBJ2-5	TGTGCTAGCAGCTTGGTCAGGGGAGACGAGACCCAGTACTTC	CASSLVRGDETQYF
TRBV5-1	.	15	.	TRBJ1-1	TGCGCCAGCAGCTGGGGAGGCCAGGCGGACACTGAAGCTTTCTTT	CASSWGGQADTEAFF
TRBV4-1	.	14	.	TRBJ2-3	TGCGCCAGCAGCCAACACAGGGATGTAGGTACGCAGTATTTT	CASSQHRDVGTQYF
TRBV10-1	once	14	TRBD1	TRBJ1-2	TGCGCCAGCAGTAGCGGACAGGGTGAACATGGCTACACCTTC	CASSSGQGEHGYTF
TRBV28	.	15	.	TRBJ1-2	TGTGCCAGCAGTCCCCCCGCCGGGCAGGGGAATGGCTACACCTTC	CASSPPAGQGNGYTF
TRBV25-1	once	12	.	TRBJ1-6	TGTGCCAGCAGTGACGTTTATTCACCCCTCCACTTT	CASSDVYSPLHF
TRBV2	.	15	TRBD1	TRBJ1-2	TGTGCCAGGCGGTCTACAGGGGGCTCTAGCTATGGCTACACCTTC	CARRSTGGSSYGYTF
TRBV7-2	.	14	.	TRBJ2-5	TGTGCCAGCAGCTTGCCGGGGTTACAAGAGACCCAGTACTTC	CASSLPGLQETQYF
TRBV27	few	14	.	TRBJ1-1	TGTGCCAGCAGGTCACGCGGTACAGGGAATGAAGCTTTCTTT	CASRSRGTGNEAFF
TRBV6-5	.	13	TRBD1	TRBJ1-2	TGTGCCAGCACCCCGGGACAGAACTATGGCTACACCTTC	CASTPGQNYGYTF
TRBV7-2	.	12	.	TRBJ2-1	TGTGCCAGCAGCTACGGAGGGTATGAGCAGTTCTTC	CASSYGGYEQFF
TRBV5-1	.	17	.	TRBJ1-2	TGCGCCAGCAGCTTGGGGTACAGGACAGAGGGGGTCTATGGCTACACCTTC	CASSLGYRTEGVYGYTF
TRBV18	.	15	.	TRBJ1-1	TGTGCCAGCTCACCTTACGACAGCATGAACACTGAAGCTTTCTTT	CASSPYDSMNTEAFF
TRBV2	.	16	TRBD2	TRBJ2-7	TGTGCCAGCACCTTGTCGCGGGGGGCAAGCTCCTACGAGCAGTACTTC	CASTLSRGASSYEQYF